The entry below describes one T cell receptor beta chain. The source of the sample is a study of blood T cell repertoires in COVID-19. Authors' data handling: Reference gene primer amplification gave estimated nucleated cell counts. Repertoires were generated with immunoSEQ multiplex PCR, while TCRdb's copy carries only in-frame clones and drops some. The V and J calls and clone size were taken over from that table, and D and trimming were inferred from the DNA. The sample holds 200,000 to 250,000 clones, about 80% seen once. The CDR3 is made up of 14 amino acids. Trimming cost V 3 bases and J 8 bases; bases outside gene matches: 10. Germline CDR1 reads SGDLS; CDR2 reads YYNGEE.

The origin of this receptor is a woman aged 50 to 65 with acute or convalescent COVID-19. Specimen: peripheral blood. The chain is built from TRBV9 and TRBJ2-5; 7 bases fit TRBD2. CDR3 sequence reads: CASSGSGTGSTQYF. CDR3 DNA: TGTGCCAGCAGCGGAAGCGGGACGGGTTCAACCCAGTACTTC.